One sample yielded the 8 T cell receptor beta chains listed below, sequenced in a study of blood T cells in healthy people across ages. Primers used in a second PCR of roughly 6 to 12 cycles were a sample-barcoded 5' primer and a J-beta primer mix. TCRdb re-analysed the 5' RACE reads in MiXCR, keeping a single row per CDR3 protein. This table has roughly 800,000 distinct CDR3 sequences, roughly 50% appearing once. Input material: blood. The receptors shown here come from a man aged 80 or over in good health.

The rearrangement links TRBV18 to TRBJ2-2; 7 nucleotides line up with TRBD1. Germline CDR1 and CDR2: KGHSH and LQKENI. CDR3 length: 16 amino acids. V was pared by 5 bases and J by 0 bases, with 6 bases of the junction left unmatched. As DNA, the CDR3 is TGTGCCAGCTCATTTCCGACAGGGTCGAACACCGGGGAGCTGTTTTTT. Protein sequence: CASSFPTGSNTGELFF.

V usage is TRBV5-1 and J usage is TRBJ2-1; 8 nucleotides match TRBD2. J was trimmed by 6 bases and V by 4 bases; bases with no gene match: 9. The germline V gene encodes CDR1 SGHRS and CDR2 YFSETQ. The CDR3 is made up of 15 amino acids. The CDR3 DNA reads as TGCGCCAGCAGCCGACCGGGACTAGGATTCAATGAGCAGTTCTTC. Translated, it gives CASSRPGLGFNEQFF.

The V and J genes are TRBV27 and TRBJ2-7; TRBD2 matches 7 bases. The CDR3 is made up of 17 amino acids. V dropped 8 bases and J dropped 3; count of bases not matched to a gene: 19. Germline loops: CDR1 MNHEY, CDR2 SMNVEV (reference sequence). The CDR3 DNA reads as TGTGCCAGCGGGGGTTTGGACACGCGGGAGCGGAACTACGAGCAGTACTTC. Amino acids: CASGGLDTRERNYEQYF.

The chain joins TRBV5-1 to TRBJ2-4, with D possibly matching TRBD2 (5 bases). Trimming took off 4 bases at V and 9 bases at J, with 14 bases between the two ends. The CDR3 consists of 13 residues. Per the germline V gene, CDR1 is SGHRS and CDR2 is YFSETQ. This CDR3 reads CASSTGTPGIQYF. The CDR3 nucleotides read TGCGCCAGCAGCACGGGAACCCCAGGCATTCAGTACTTC.

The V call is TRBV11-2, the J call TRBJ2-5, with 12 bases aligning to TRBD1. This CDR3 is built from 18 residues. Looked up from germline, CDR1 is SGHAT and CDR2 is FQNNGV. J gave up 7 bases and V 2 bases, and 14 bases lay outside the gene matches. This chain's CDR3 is CASSLFLVGTGGSGTQYF. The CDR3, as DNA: TGTGCCAGCAGCTTATTCCTTGTAGGGACAGGGGGCTCTGGGACCCAGTACTTC.

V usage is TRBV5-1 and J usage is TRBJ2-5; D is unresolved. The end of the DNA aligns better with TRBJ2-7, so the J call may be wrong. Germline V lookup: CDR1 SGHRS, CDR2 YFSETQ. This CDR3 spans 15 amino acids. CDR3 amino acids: CASSPIGSEVYEQYF. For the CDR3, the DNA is TGCGCCAGCAGCCCCATAGGCAGCGAAGTCTACGAGCAGTACTTC.

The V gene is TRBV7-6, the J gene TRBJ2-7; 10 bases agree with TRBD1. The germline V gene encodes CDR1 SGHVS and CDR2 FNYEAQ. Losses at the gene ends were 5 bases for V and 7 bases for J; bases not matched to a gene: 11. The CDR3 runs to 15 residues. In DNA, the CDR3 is TGTGCCAGCAGCCTCAGGACAGGGGGGGCGTGGGAGCAGTACTTC. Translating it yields CASSLRTGGAWEQYF.

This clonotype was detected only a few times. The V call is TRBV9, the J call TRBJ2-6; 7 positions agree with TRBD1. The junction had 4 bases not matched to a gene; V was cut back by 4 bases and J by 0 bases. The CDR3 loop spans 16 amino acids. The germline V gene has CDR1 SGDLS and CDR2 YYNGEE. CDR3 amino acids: CASSQGQLSGANVLTF. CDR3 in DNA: TGTGCCAGCAGCCAGGGACAGCTCTCTGGGGCCAACGTCCTGACTTTC.